This is a list of T cell receptor beta chains from one sample in a study of HIV-infected patients and healthy controls. TCRdb re-called the 5' RACE reads through MiXCR, storing one row per CDR3 protein. Seen here are some 67,000 distinct CDR3 sequences, about 15% observed once, and the top ten hold approximately 5%. Material: CD4+ T cells from blood. The receptors were sampled from a human donor in good health. Each CDR3 is given with its conserved first and last residue.

CDR3,V,length
CASAGHSISEQYF,TRBV11-3,13
CSARQGHNSPLHF,TRBV20-1,13
CASNIRDRGMSGGYTF,TRBV7-8,16
CASSQAGTHTEAFF,TRBV7-2,14
CASRISGAEAFF,TRBV19,12
CSDRTGSGETQYF,TRBV29-1,13
CSASRLFNQPQHF,TRBV20-1,13
CAISESIGGPYEQYF,TRBV10-3,15
CASSDEGGAYNEQFF,TRBV25-1,15
CASSQYLTGNEQYF,TRBV3-1,14
CSATPQKNTEAFF,TRBV20-1,13
CASSSPSWAGELFF,TRBV28,14
CASSQDHVAGEQFF,TRBV14,14
CASSSTGIYQETQYF,TRBV6-2/TRBV6-3,15
CAWSVGVVRGRTDTQYF,TRBV30,17
CASSFWRPEEKLFF,TRBV5-8,14
CSAQIGLAGVSDTQYF,TRBV20-1,16
CASSFKGGNNEQFF,TRBV5-4,14
CASSPHGPIFNYGYTF,TRBV7-2,16
CASSPPGRNSNQPQHF,TRBV18,16
CASSLAVQETQYF,TRBV12-3/TRBV12-4,13
CASSPPISGNTIYF,TRBV19,14
CASSRAPGLAGGDTQYF,TRBV19,17
CASSYSTGHSTDTQYF,TRBV3-1,16
CASSLRGGYGYTF,TRBV6-5,13
CASRPRQGTNANYGYTF,TRBV19,17
CASSRAGTASSYNEQFF,TRBV6-5,17
CASWTSGGARDTQYF,TRBV3-1,15
CASSPGTDTQYF,TRBV5-4,12
CASSPISGTYEQYF,TRBV7-2,14
CASTDPPPKRGLKDTQYF,TRBV6-2/TRBV6-3,18